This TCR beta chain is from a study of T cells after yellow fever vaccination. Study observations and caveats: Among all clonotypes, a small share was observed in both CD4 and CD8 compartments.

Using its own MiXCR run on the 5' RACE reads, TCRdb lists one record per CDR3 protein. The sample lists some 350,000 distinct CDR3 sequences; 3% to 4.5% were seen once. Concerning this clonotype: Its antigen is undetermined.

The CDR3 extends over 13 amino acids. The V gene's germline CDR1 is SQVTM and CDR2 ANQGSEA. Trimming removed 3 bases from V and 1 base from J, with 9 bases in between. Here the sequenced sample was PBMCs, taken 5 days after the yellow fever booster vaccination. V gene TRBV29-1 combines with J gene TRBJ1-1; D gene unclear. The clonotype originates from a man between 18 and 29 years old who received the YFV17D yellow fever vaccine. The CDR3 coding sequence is TGCAGCGTTGAGGCAGGATGGAACACTGAAGCTTTCTTT. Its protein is CSVEAGWNTEAFF.